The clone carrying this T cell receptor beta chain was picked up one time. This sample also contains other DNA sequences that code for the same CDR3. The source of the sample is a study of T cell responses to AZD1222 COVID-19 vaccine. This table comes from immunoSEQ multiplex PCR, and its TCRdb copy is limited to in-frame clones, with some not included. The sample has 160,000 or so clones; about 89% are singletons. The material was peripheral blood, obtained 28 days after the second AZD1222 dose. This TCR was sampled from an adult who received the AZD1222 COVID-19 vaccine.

CDR3 nucleotides: TGTGCCAGCAGTTCCCCCTTGAGTCGAAAAGCCTACGAGCAGTACTTC. Translation: CASSSPLSRKAYEQYF. The genes are TRBV28 and TRBJ2-7; D uncertain. The germline CDR1 and CDR2 sequences are MDHEN and SYDVKM. V lost 4 bases and J 2 bases, leaving 18 bases between the germline ends. The CDR3 consists of 16 residues. The full variable domain, with the rest looked up from reference TRBV28 and TRBJ2-7, is DVKVTQSSRYLVKRTGEKVFLECVQDMDHENMFWYRQDPGLGLRLIYFSYDVKMKEKGDIPEGYSVSREKKERFSLILESASTNQTSMYLCASSSPLSRKAYEQYFGPGTRLTVT.